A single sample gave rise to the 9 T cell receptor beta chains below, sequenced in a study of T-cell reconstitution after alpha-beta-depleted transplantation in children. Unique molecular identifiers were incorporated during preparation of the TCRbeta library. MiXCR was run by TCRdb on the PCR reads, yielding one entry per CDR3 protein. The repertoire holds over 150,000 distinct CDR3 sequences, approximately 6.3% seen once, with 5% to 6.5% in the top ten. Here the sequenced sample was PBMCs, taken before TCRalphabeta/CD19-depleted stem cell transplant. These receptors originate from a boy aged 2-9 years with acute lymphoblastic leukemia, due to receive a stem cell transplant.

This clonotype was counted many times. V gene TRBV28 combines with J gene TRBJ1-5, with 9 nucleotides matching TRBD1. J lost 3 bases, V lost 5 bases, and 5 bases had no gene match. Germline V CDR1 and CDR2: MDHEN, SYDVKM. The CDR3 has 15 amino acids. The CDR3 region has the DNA TGTGCCAGCAGTCTAGGACAGGGGTTCAATCAGCCCCAGCATTTT. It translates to CASSLGQGFNQPQHF.

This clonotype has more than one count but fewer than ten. CDR3 protein: CSAYKTGRANTGELFF. The CDR3 DNA follows: TGCAGTGCTTATAAGACAGGGAGAGCGAACACCGGGGAGCTGTTTTTT. This chain joins TRBV20-1 and TRBJ2-2; TRBD1 aligns across 7 bases. CDR3 length equals 16 residues. The germline gives CDR1 DFQATT, CDR2 SNEGSKA (reference sequence). After removal of 5 bases from V and 0 bases from J, the junction contained 9 bases not matched to a gene.

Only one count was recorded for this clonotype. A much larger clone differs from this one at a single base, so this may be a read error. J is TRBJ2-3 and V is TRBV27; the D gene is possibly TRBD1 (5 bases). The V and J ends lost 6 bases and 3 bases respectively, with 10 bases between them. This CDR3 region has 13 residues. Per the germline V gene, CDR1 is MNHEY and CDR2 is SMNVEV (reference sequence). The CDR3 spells CASRQVWTDTQYF. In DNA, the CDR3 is TGTGCCAGCAGACAGGTATGGACAGATACGCAGTATTTT.

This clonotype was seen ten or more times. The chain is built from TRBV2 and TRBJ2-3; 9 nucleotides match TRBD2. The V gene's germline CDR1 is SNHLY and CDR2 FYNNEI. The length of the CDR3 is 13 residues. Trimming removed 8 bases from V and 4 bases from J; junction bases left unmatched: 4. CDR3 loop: CASERGAPDTQYF. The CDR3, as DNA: TGTGCCAGCGAGCGGGGGGCCCCAGATACGCAGTATTTT.

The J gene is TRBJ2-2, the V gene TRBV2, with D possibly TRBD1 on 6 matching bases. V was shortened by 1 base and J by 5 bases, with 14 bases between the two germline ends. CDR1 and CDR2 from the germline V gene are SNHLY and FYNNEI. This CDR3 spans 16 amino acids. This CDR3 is CASSEVVGALTGELFF. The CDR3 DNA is TGTGCCAGCAGTGAAGTGGTGGGGGCATTAACCGGGGAGCTGTTTTTT.

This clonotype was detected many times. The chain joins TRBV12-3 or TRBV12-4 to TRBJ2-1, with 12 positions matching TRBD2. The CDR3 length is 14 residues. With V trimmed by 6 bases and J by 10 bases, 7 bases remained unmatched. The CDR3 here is CASRTSGSSLEQFF. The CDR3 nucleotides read TGTGCCAGCAGGACTAGCGGGAGTTCATTGGAGCAGTTCTTC.

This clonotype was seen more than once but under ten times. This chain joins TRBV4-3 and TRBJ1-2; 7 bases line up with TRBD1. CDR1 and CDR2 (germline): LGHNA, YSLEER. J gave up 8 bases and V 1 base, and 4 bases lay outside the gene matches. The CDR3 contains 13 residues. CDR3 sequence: CASSQARQGGYTF. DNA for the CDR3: TGCGCCAGCAGCCAAGCCCGACAGGGAGGCTACACCTTC.

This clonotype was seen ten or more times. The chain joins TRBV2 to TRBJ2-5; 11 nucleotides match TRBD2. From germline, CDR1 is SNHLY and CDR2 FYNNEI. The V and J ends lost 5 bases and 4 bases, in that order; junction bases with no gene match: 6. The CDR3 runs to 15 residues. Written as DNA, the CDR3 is TGTGCCAGCAGTTCGACCGGGACTAGCGGAGAGACCCAGTACTTC. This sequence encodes CASSSTGTSGETQYF.

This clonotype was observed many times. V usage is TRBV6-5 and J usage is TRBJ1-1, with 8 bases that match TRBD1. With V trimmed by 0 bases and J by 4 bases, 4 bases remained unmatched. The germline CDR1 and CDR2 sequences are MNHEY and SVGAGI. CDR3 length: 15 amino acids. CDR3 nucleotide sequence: TGTGCCAGCAGTTACTCTCGGACAGGGCGCACTGAAGCTTTCTTT. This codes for CASSYSRTGRTEAFF.